This TCR beta chain was found in a study of T cell responses to AZD1222 COVID-19 vaccine. Overall study findings and caveats: Mostly white British, mostly female donors; authors suggested clonal diversity may be underestimated. Nearly half of unique spike-specific TCRs reportedly avoided B.1.351 and B.1.1.7 mutated regions.

A word on this clone: The antigen is undetermined. The same CDR3 arises from other DNA sequences in this sample as well.

Profiling relied on immunoSEQ multiplex PCR, and the TCRdb table lists in-frame clones only, not all of them. The data hold approximately 180,000 clones, with around 92% observed a single time. Germline CDR1 DFQATT, CDR2 SNEGSKA (reference sequence). The CDR3 contains 11 residues. V was pared by 3 bases and J by 4 bases, with 6 bases between. This rearrangement joins TRBV20-1 to TRBJ1-2; D ambiguous. This receptor was identified in an adult in good health. The sequencing here drew on peripheral blood, taken on day 0 of AZD1222 vaccination. CDR3 residues: CSARGGYGYTF. CDR3 sequence (DNA): TGCAGTGCTAGGGGCGGCTATGGCTACACCTTC.